This TCR beta chain was recorded in a study of T cell repertoires in cytomegalovirus infection. Study conclusions and caveats: In two of eight donors, the top clonotype was HLA-C-restricted CMV-specific.

The CDR3 has 14 amino acids. The germline V gene has CDR1 SGHTA and CDR2 FQGNSA. The V and J ends lost 5 bases and 4 bases, in that order; junction bases with no gene match: 6. Worth noting for this clonotype: Its antigen is as yet unknown.

TCRdb used MiXCR to reprocess the reads, holding one entry per CDR3 protein. The table includes 250,000 or so distinct CDR3 sequences, about a sixth detected once. V is TRBV7-2 and J is TRBJ1-1; 8 nucleotides align to TRBD1. This receptor was taken from a human donor in good health (CMV status not recorded). Some clones in this sample may be carry-over from other donors' samples. Specimen: CD8+ T cells from PBMCs. CDR3 sequence reads: CASSRGQASTEAFF. The CDR3, as DNA: TGTGCCAGCAGCCGGGGACAGGCGAGCACTGAAGCTTTCTTT. Looking up the rest from reference TRBV7-2 and TRBJ1-1 gives the full variable domain: GAGVSQSPSNKVTEKGKDVELRCDPISGHTALYWYRQSLGQGLEFLIYFQGNSAPDKSGLPSDRFSAERTGGSVSTLTIQRTQQEDSAVYLCASSRGQASTEAFFGQGTRLTVV.